Below, one T cell receptor beta chain is given with its context. This record comes from a study of blood T cell repertoires in COVID-19. The CDR3 consists of 15 residues. Unmatched junction bases numbered 5, after V lost 1 base and J lost 6 bases. Germline V CDR1 and CDR2: LGHDT, YNNKEL (reference sequence). TCRdb's table, derived via immunoSEQ multiplex PCR, lists solely in-frame clones and lacks some. This table has under 130,000 clones, about 80% appearing once. Input material: peripheral blood. This sequence joins TRBV3-1 (or the pseudogene TRBV3-2) and TRBJ2-1, with 8 bases fitting TRBD2. The receptor comes from a woman in her 70s with acute or convalescent COVID-19. The CDR3 spells CASSQVGGAVNEQFF. The CDR3 nucleotides read TGTGCCAGCAGCCAAGTCGGGGGGGCCGTCAATGAGCAGTTCTTC.